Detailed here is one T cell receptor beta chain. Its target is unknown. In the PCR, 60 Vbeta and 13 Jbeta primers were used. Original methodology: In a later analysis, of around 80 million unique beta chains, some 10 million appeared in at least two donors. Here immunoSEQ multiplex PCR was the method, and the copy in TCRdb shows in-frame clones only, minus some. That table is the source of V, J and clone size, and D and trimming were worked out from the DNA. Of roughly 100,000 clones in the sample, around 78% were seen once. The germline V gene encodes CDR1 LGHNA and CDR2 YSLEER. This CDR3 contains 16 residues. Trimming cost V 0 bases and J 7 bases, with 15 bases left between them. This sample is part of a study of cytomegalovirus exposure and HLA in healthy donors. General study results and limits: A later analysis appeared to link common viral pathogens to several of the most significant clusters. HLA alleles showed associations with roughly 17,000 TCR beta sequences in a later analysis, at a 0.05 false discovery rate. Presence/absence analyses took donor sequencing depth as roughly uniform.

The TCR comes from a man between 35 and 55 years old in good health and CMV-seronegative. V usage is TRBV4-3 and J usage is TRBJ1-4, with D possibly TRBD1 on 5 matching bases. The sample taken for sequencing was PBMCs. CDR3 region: CASSQEVGRATEKLFF. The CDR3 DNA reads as TGCGCCAGCAGCCAAGAGGTAGGCAGGGCGACTGAAAAACTGTTTTTT.